The 12 T cell receptor beta chains given below trace back to one sample, sequenced in a study of cytomegalovirus exposure and HLA in healthy donors. It was with 60 Vbeta and 13 Jbeta primers that the PCR ran. The assay was immunoSEQ multiplex PCR, and TCRdb's table has in-frame clones only and misses some. The sample consists of some 150,000 clones, 55% to 75% of them appearing once. Sequencing was done on a sample of PBMCs. Receptors were obtained from a woman aged 55 to 70 in good health and CMV-seropositive.

This chain links TRBV11-2 with TRBJ2-3, with D perhaps matching TRBD2 (6 bases). V lost 1 base and J 8 bases, leaving 13 bases between the germline ends. The germline gives CDR1 SGHAT, CDR2 FQNNGV. The CDR3 runs to 14 residues. CDR3 region: CASSLVRWRGTQYF. The CDR3, as DNA: TGTGCCAGCAGCTTAGTTCGGTGGAGGGGTACGCAGTATTTT.

This clone occurred a few times. The chain employs TRBV2 and TRBJ2-7, with TRBD2 identical over 14 bases. V lost 7 bases, J lost 6 bases, and 8 bases stayed unmatched. Germline CDR1 SNHLY, CDR2 FYNNEI. The CDR3 runs to 15 residues. The CDR3: CASNGLAGGVSEQYF. As DNA, the CDR3 is TGTGCCAGCAACGGACTAGCGGGAGGTGTTTCCGAGCAGTACTTC.

The chain carries TRBV19 and TRBJ1-1; 11 bases are shared with TRBD1. V shed 3 bases and J 11 bases; nucleotides not matched to a gene: 8. This CDR3 contains 14 residues. CDR1 LNHDA and CDR2 SQIVND come from the germline V gene (reference sequence). The CDR3 protein is CASSIFGTGGSAFF. The CDR3, as DNA: TGTGCCAGTAGTATCTTCGGGACAGGGGGGTCCGCTTTCTTT.

This clone has a handful of counts. The rearrangement joins TRBV5-4 to TRBJ2-3; D is possibly TRBD2 (5 bases). Between the trimmed V and J ends, which lost 7 bases and 6 bases, there was a span of 18 bases. The germline CDR1 and CDR2 sequences are SGHNT and YYREEE (reference sequence). The CDR3 has 14 residues. CDR3 DNA sequence: TGTGCCAGCTACACTTATGATCGAGGGGATACGCAGTATTTT. As protein: CASYTYDRGDTQYF.

This clone came up a few times. The chain couples TRBV28 to TRBJ1-6; the D gene is possibly TRBD1 (6 bases). The CDR3 has 13 amino acids. CDR1 and CDR2 (germline): MDHEN, SYDVKM. The V and J ends lost 10 bases and 6 bases respectively, with 13 bases between them. The CDR3 here is CATLGHFNSPLHF. The DNA for the CDR3 is TGTGCCACCCTGGGACACTTTAATTCACCCCTCCACTTT.

This clone was observed a handful of times. The chain has TRBV10-2 and TRBJ2-1; D remains unclear. This CDR3 has 11 residues. From germline, CDR1 is WSHSY and CDR2 SAAADI. Trimming pared 5 bases from V and 8 bases from J, leaving 7 bases between. DNA for the CDR3: TGCGCCAGCAGTTTTTTCGATGAGCAGTTCTTC. Translating gives CASSFFDEQFF.

The J gene is TRBJ2-5, the V gene TRBV5-4; tentative D call: TRBD2 (5 bases). The CDR3 has 13 residues. CDR1 is SGHNT, CDR2 YYREEE, per germline (reference sequence). The V and J ends lost 2 bases and 3 bases respectively, with 8 bases between them. The CDR3, as DNA: TGTGCCAGCAGCTTACGGGGAGAAGAGACCCAGTACTTC. Amino acid sequence: CASSLRGEETQYF.

The rearrangement links TRBV29-1 to TRBJ1-2, with D possibly matching TRBD1 (6 bases). From germline, CDR1 is SQVTM and CDR2 ANQGSEA. The V and J ends lost 5 bases and 4 bases respectively, with 20 bases between them. The CDR3 spans 15 residues. In DNA, the CDR3 is TGCAGCGTTCCCCCGGCCCAGGGGAGTAGCTATGGCTACACCTTC. Translating it yields CSVPPAQGSSYGYTF.

This clone was counted only a few times. V and J are TRBV28 and TRBJ2-1; perhaps TRBD1 as D (5 bases). This CDR3 has 16 amino acids. From germline, CDR1 is MDHEN and CDR2 SYDVKM. V lost 7 bases, J lost 0 bases, and 16 bases lay in between. The CDR3 region has the DNA TGTGCCAGCACTACTTGGGGCAGGAGCTCCTACAATGAGCAGTTCTTC. Amino acid sequence: CASTTWGRSSYNEQFF. Looking up the rest from reference TRBV28 and TRBJ2-1 gives the full variable domain: DVKVTQSSRYLVKRTGEKVFLECVQDMDHENMFWYRQDPGLGLRLIYFSYDVKMKEKGDIPEGYSVSREKKERFSLILESASTNQTSMYLCASTTWGRSSYNEQFFGPGTRLTVL.

This chain joins TRBV5-4 and TRBJ2-1; 11 bases fit TRBD2. V was clipped by 1 base and J by 4 bases; unmatched bases: 1. The CDR3 totals 15 residues. The V gene's germline CDR1 is SGHNT and CDR2 YYREEE (reference sequence). CDR3 sequence: CASSLTSGGYNEQFF. The CDR3 coding sequence is TGTGCCAGCAGCTTGACTAGCGGGGGTTACAATGAGCAGTTCTTC.

This chain links TRBV5-1 with TRBJ2-7, with a weak D call TRBD1 (6 bases). The CDR3 runs to 14 residues. The V and J ends lost 4 bases and 2 bases respectively, with 13 bases between them. Germline assignment: CDR1 SGHRS and CDR2 YFSETQ. The CDR3 sequence is CASSRRQEAYEQYF. CDR3 bases: TGCGCCAGCAGCCGCAGACAGGAGGCCTACGAGCAGTACTTC.

This chain uses TRBV27 with TRBJ2-5, with D unresolved. V lost 5 bases, J lost 8 bases, and 18 bases lay in between. Germline V gene data show CDR1 as MNHEY and CDR2 as SMNVEV (reference sequence). The length of the CDR3 is 14 residues. The CDR3 spells CASSPALNRQTQYF. In nucleotides, the CDR3 is TGTGCCAGCAGTCCTGCTCTGAATCGACAAACCCAGTACTTC.